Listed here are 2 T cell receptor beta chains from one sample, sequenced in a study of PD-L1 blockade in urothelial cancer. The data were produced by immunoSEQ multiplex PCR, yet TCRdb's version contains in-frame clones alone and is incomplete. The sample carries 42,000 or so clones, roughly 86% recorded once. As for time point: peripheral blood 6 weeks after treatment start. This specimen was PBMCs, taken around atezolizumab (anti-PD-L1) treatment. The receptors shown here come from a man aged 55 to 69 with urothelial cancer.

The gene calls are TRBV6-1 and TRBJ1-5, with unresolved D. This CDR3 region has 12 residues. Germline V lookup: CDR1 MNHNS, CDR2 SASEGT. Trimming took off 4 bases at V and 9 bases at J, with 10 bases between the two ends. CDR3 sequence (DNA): TGTGCCAGCAGTGGGGCAGGCACGCCCCAGCATTTT. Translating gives CASSGAGTPQHF.

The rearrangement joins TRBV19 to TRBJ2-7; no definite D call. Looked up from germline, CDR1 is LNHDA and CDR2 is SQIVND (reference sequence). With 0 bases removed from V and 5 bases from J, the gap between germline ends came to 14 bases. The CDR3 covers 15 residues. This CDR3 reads CASSIERSQTNEQYF. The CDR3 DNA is TGTGCCAGTAGTATAGAGAGGTCCCAGACCAACGAGCAGTACTTC.